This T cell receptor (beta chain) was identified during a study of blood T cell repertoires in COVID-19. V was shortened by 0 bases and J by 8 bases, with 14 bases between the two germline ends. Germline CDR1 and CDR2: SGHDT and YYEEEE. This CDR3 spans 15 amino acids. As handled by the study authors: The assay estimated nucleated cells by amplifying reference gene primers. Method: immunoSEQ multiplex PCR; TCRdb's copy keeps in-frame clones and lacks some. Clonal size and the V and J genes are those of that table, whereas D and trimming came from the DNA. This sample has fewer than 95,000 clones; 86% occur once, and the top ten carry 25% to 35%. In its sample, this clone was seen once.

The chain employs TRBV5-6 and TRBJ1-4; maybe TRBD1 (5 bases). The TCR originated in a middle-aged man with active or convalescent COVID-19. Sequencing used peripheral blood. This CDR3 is CASSLVGQGKEKLFF. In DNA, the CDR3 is TGTGCCAGCAGCTTGGTTGGCCAGGGCAAAGAAAAACTGTTTTTT.